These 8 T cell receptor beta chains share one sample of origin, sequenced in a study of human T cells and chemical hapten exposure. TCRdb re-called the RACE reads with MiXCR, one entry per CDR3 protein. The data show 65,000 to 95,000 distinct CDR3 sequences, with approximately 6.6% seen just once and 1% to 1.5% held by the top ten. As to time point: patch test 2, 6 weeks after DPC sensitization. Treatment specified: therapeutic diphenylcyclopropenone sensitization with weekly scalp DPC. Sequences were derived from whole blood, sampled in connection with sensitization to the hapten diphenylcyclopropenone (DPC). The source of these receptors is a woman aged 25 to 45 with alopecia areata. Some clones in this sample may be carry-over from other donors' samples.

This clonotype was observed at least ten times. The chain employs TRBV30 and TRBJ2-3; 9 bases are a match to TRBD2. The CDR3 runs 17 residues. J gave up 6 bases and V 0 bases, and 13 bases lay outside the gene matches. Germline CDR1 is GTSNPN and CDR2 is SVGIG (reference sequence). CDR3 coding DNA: TGTGCCTGGAGTGTACCCGGACTAGCGCAGAGTTCGGATACGCAGTATTTT. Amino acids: CAWSVPGLAQSSDTQYF. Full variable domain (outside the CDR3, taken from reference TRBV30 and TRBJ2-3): SQTIHQWPATLVQPVGSPLSLECTVEGTSNPNLYWYRQAAGRGLQLLFYSVGIGQISSEVPQNLSASRPQDRQFILSSKKLLLSDSGFYLCAWSVPGLAQSSDTQYFGPGTRLTVL.

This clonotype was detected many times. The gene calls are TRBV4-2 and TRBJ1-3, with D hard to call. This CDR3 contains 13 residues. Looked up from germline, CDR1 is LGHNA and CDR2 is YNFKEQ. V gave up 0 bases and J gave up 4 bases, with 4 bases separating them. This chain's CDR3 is CASSQDLGNTIYF. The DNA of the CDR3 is TGTGCCAGCAGCCAAGATCTAGGAAACACCATATATTTT.

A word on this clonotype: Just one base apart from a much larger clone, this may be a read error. The CDR3 sequence: CAGTRGTNEQYF. In DNA form, the CDR3 reads TGTGCCGGCACGCGGGGTACGAACGAGCAGTACTTC. The chain combines TRBV5-5 with TRBJ2-7, with D possibly matching TRBD2 (6 bases). This CDR3 has 12 residues. Deletions cut 10 bases from V and 5 bases from J, with 16 bases between. Germline V CDR1 and CDR2: SGHKS, YYEKEE (reference sequence).

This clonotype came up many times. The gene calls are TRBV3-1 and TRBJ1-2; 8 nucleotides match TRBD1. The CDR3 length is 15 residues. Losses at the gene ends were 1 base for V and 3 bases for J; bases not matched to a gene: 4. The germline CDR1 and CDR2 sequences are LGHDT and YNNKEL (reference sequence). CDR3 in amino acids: CASSQAPGGHYGYTF. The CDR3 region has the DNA TGTGCCAGCAGCCAAGCCCCAGGGGGCCACTATGGCTACACCTTC.

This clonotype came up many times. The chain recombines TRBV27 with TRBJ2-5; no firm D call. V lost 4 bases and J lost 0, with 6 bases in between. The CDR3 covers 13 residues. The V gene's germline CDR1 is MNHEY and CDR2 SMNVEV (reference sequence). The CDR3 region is CASSSQNQETQYF. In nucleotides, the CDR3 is TGTGCCAGCAGTTCACAGAACCAAGAGACCCAGTACTTC.

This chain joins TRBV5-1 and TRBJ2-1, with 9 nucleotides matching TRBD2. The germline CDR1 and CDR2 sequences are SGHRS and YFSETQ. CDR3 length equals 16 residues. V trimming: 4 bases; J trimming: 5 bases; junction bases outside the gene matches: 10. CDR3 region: CASSVDLAGLNNEQFF. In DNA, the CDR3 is TGCGCCAGCAGCGTTGATCTAGCGGGGCTAAACAATGAGCAGTTCTTC.

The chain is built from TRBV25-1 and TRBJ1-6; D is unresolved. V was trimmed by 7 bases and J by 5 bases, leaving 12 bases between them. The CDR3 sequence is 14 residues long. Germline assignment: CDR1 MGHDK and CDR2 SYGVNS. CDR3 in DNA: TGTGCCAGCAAGGCCCTTGCCGATAATTCACCCCTCCACTTT. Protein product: CASKALADNSPLHF.

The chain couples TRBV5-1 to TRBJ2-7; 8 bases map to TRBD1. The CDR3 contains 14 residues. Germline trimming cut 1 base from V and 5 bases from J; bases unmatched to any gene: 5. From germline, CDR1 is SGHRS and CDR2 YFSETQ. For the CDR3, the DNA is TGCGCCAGCAGCTTGTTGGGACAGGTCAACGAGCAGTACTTC. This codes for CASSLLGQVNEQYF.